The clone carrying this T cell receptor beta chain has ten or more counts. Time point denoted: patch test 2, 6 weeks after DPC sensitization. Treatment in this sample: therapeutic diphenylcyclopropenone sensitization with weekly scalp DPC. TCRdb analysed the RACE reads with MiXCR anew, one entry per CDR3 protein. Here the sample spans some 100,000 distinct CDR3 sequences, roughly a tenth being singletons. The source of the sample is a study of human T cells and chemical hapten exposure. The germline V gene has CDR1 SGDLS and CDR2 YYNGEE. The CDR3 contains 14 residues. V lost 4 bases to trimming and J lost 0 bases, with 8 bases between them.

Sample: whole blood, taken in connection with sensitization to the hapten diphenylcyclopropenone (DPC). V and J are TRBV9 and TRBJ2-1, with D uncertain. This sequence originates from a woman aged 40 to 49 with alopecia areata. Some clones in this sample may be carry-over from other donors' samples. The CDR3 spells CASSPRLSYNEQFF. CDR3 nucleotides: TGTGCCAGCAGCCCCCGTCTCTCCTACAATGAGCAGTTCTTC.